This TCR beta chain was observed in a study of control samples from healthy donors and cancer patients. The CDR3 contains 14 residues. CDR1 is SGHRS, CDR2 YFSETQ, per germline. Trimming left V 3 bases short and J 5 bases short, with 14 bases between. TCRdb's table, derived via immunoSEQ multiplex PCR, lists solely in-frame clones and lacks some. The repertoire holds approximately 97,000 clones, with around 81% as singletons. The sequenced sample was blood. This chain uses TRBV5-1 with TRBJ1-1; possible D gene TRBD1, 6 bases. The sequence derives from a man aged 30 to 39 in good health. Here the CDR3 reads CASSSTAGATEAFF. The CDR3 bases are TGCGCCAGCAGCTCGACGGCAGGGGCGACTGAAGCTTTCTTT.